This T cell receptor beta chain was obtained from a study of blood T cells in healthy people across ages. Points from the study as a whole: Roughly linear declines in TCR beta diversity per million T cells occurred with age.

In the case of this clonotype: Antigen: not known.

PCR was performed a second time for about 7 to 11 cycles using a sample-barcoded 5' primer and a J-beta primer mix. TCRdb reanalysed the 5' RACE reads using MiXCR and keeps one entry per CDR3 protein. The sample consists of approximately 730,000 distinct CDR3 sequences, 35% to 45% of them appearing once. This clonotype originated in a woman aged 55-70 years in good health. The material sequenced was blood.

CDR3: CSAIGQGGNQPQHF. CDR3 nucleotides: TGCAGTGCTATAGGTCAGGGGGGGAATCAGCCCCAGCATTTT. The J gene is TRBJ1-5, the V gene TRBV20-1; 7 bases line up with TRBD1. CDR3 length: 14 amino acids. Per germline, CDR1 DFQATT and CDR2 SNEGSKA (reference sequence). J lost 4 bases, V lost 4 bases, and 7 bases had no gene match.